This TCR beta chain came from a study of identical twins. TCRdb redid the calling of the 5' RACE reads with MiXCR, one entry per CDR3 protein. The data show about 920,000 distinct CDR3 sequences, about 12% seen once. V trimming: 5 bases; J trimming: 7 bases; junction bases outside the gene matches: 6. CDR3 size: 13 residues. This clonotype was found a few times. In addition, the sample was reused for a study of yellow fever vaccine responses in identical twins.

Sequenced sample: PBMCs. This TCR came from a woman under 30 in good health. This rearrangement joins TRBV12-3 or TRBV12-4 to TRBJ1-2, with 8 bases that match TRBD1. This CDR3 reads CASSTDRAPGYTF. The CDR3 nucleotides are TGTGCCAGCAGTACGGACAGGGCGCCTGGCTACACCTTC.